This TCR beta chain was found in a study of shared T cell receptors in the human thymus. The germline V gene encodes CDR1 MDHEN and CDR2 SYDVKM. The V segment lost 5 bases and the J segment 1 base; nucleotides outside the gene matches: 10. This CDR3 is built from 16 residues. Generated by immunoSEQ multiplex PCR, the TCRdb table keeps only in-frame clones and is missing some. The profile covers hundreds of thousands of clones, with about 89% appearing a single time and 0.0094% taken by the ten largest. This clone showed up just once. The same sample was also studied in work on human thymus T cells. Per that study: Thymic and blood repertoires appeared to display a bias in their usage of V and J genes. Related research described strongly overlapping thymic repertoires in unrelated people.

The sample was thymocytes. The chain recombines TRBV28 with TRBJ1-1; 7 positions match TRBD1. This TCR derives from a boy under two years old with a congenital heart defect. As DNA, the CDR3 is TGTGCCAGCAGTAGGACAGGACTACTCTCGAACACTGAAGCTTTCTTT. It yields the protein CASSRTGLLSNTEAFF.